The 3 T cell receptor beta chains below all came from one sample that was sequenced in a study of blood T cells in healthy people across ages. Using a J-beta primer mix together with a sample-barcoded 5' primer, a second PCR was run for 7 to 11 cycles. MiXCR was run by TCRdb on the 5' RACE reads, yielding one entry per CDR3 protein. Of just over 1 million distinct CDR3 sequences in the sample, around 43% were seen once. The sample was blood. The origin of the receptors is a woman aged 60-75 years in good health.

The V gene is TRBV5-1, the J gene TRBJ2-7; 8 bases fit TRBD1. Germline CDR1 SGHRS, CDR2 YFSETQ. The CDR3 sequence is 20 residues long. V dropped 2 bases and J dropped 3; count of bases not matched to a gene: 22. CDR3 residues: CASSFGQGWSLSHSGYEQYF. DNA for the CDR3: TGCGCCAGCAGCTTTGGACAGGGTTGGAGTCTTTCACACTCTGGCTACGAGCAGTACTTC. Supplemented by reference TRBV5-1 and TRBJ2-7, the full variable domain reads KAGVTQTPRYLIKTRGQQVTLSCSPISGHRSVSWYQQTPGQGLQFLFEYFSETQRNKGNFPGRFSGRQFSNSRSEMNVSTLELGDSALYLCASSFGQGWSLSHSGYEQYFGPGTRLTVT.

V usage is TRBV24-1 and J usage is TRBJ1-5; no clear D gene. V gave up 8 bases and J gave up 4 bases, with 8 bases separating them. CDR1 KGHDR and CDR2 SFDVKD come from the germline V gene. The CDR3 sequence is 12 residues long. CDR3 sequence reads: CATIPGNQPQHF. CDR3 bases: TGTGCCACCATACCGGGGAATCAGCCCCAGCATTTT.

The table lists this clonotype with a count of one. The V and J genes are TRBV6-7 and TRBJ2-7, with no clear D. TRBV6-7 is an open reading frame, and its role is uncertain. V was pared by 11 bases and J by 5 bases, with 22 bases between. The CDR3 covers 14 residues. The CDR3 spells CARLVEGPGDEQYF. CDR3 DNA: TGTGCCCGCTTGGTGGAAGGGCCCGGAGACGAGCAGTACTTC.